The following is a T cell receptor (beta chain) sequence with its context. Its antigen is not identified. The data derive from a study of radiotherapy plus CTLA-4 blockade in lung cancer. Study-level background: Overall, around 19% of patients showed an objective response, while roughly 28% attained disease control. Whole-study findings and limits: Among blood TCR repertoires after radiotherapy plus ipilimumab, tumor-derived clones expanded. Early clone dynamics of blood T cells, plus interferon-beta, reportedly predicted response best.

This table comes from immunoSEQ multiplex PCR, and its TCRdb copy is limited to in-frame clones, with some not included. The sample lists over 100,000 clones; more than 65% were seen once. With 1 base removed from V and 3 bases from J, the gap between germline ends came to 4 bases. The germline V gene encodes CDR1 SEHNR and CDR2 FQNEAQ (reference sequence). This CDR3 region has 13 residues. Focal radiation plus CTLA-4 blockade with ipilimumab was administered to patients who had chemo-refractory metastatic non-small-cell lung cancer. The chain is built from TRBV7-9 and TRBJ1-3; D is unclear. The sample was peripheral blood, taken from a patient treated with radiotherapy plus ipilimumab. The sequence was collected from a human donor with non-small cell lung cancer that progressed on radiotherapy plus ipilimumab. Some clones in this sample may be carry-over from other donors' samples. The CDR3 sequence is CASSLDGGNTIYF. Here the CDR3 DNA reads TGTGCCAGCAGCTTAGATGGTGGAAACACCATATATTTT.